The 16 T cell receptor beta chains given below trace back to one sample, sequenced in a study of T cell repertoires in cytomegalovirus infection. Each CDR3 protein gets one entry after TCRdb re-called the reads with MiXCR. The sample holds approximately 1,000,000 distinct CDR3 sequences, about a third seen once. The antigens these receptors bind are not known. The sample was cultured CD8+ T cells from PBMCs, taken from culture after CMV antigen stimulation. These receptors all stem from a human donor in good health (CMV status not recorded). Some clones in this sample may be carry-over from other donors' samples.

The V call is TRBV7-2, the J call TRBJ2-3, with unresolved D. V was cut by 1 base and J by 2 bases, with 10 bases left in between. Germline-derived CDR1 and CDR2 are SGHTA and FQGNSA. This CDR3 spans 15 amino acids. CDR3 nucleotides: TGTGCCAGCAGCTTAGAGGTATTTGTCACAGATACGCAGTATTTT. Residues: CASSLEVFVTDTQYF.

This clonotype came up a few times. J is TRBJ2-1 and V is TRBV9, with a possible D match to TRBD2 (5 bases). Germline-derived CDR1 and CDR2 are SGDLS and YYNGEE. Trimming pared 0 bases from V and 8 bases from J, leaving 9 bases between. The CDR3 consists of 13 residues. The CDR3 protein is CASSVARADEQFF. CDR3 DNA: TGTGCCAGCAGCGTAGCTAGAGCGGATGAGCAGTTCTTC.

A note on this clonotype: This may stem from a read error, because a much larger clone lies one nucleotide away. The CDR3: CVSSVGVGTEAFF. CDR3 nucleotides: TGTGTCAGCAGCGTAGGTGTAGGCACTGAAGCTTTCTTT. The genes are TRBV9 and TRBJ1-1; D call uncertain. Germline-derived CDR1 and CDR2 are SGDLS and YYNGEE. The CDR3 loop spans 13 amino acids.

The table lists this clonotype with a few counts. V is TRBV28 and J is TRBJ2-2; tentative D call: TRBD2 (6 bases). The CDR3 extends over 15 amino acids. V was trimmed by 4 bases and J by 1 base, leaving 10 bases between them. Germline CDR1 MDHEN, CDR2 SYDVKM. The CDR3 nucleotides read TGTGCCAGCAGTTCAGGGACTGTGAACACCGGGGAGCTGTTTTTT. Amino acids: CASSSGTVNTGELFF.

J is TRBJ2-2 and V is TRBV5-6; no definite D call. The CDR3 sequence is 14 residues long. Trimming removed 3 bases at V and 4 bases at J, with 10 bases between. The germline CDR1 and CDR2 sequences are SGHDT and YYEEEE. CDR3 nucleotide sequence: TGTGCCAGCAGCTCCGTTGGCGGCACCGGGGAGCTGTTTTTT. Protein sequence: CASSSVGGTGELFF.

This chain links TRBV27 with TRBJ2-3; maybe TRBD2 (6 bases). Germline V CDR1 and CDR2: MNHEY, SMNVEV (reference sequence). CDR3 size: 15 residues. Trimming cost V 7 bases and J 3 bases, with 17 bases left between them. In nucleotides, the CDR3 is TGTGCCAGCACCCCGGGGGACGGACCGACAGATACGCAGTATTTT. This translates into CASTPGDGPTDTQYF.

The rearrangement links TRBV11-2 to TRBJ2-2, with D possibly matching TRBD2 (5 bases). Germline loops: CDR1 SGHAT, CDR2 FQNNGV. V shed 2 bases and J shed 4 bases, with 8 bases lying between them. CDR3 length: 14 amino acids. As DNA, the CDR3 is TGTGCCAGCAGCTTAATAGCGACCACCGGGGAGCTGTTTTTT. It translates to CASSLIATTGELFF.

This rearrangement joins TRBV10-3 to TRBJ2-7, with D unresolved. The CDR3 is made up of 12 amino acids. Germline assignment: CDR1 ENHRY and CDR2 SYGVKD. V was pared by 8 bases and J by 2 bases, with 10 bases between. The CDR3 nucleotides are TGTGCCATCCACGACGGAACCTACGAGCAGTACTTC. It translates to CAIHDGTYEQYF.

This sequence joins TRBV29-1 and TRBJ2-1; weak D call: TRBD1 (6 bases). Trimming removed 7 bases from V and 8 bases from J, with 15 bases in between. Germline V gene sequence: CDR1 SQVTM, CDR2 ANQGSEA. This CDR3 has 12 residues. The CDR3 is CSAERGIDEQFF. DNA for the CDR3: TGCAGCGCCGAGAGGGGGATCGATGAGCAGTTCTTC.

V is TRBV7-6 and J is TRBJ2-2, with a weak D call TRBD2 (5 bases). Deletions cut 1 base from V and 4 bases from J, with 13 bases between. Germline V gives CDR1 SGHVS, CDR2 FNYEAQ. This CDR3 is 16 amino acids long. This CDR3 reads CASSLGPGLSTGELFF. The CDR3 coding sequence is TGTGCCAGCAGCTTAGGTCCGGGATTGAGCACCGGGGAGCTGTTTTTT.

This chain joins TRBV19 and TRBJ2-5, with a possible D match to TRBD2 (5 bases). Germline assignment: CDR1 LNHDA and CDR2 SQIVND (reference sequence). Trimming removed 2 bases from V and 5 bases from J, with 12 bases in between. The CDR3 has 14 residues. The CDR3 is CASSITGNGETQYF. Here the CDR3 DNA reads TGTGCCAGTAGTATAACGGGGAACGGGGAGACCCAGTACTTC.

Note on this clonotype: This may be a read error: a much more frequent sequence differs by one nucleotide. This rearrangement joins TRBV7-4 to TRBJ2-2; no reliable D call. The CDR3 is 15 residues long. CDR1 and CDR2 from the germline V gene are SGHVT and SQSDAQ. CDR3 loop: CVSSWGSTNTGELFF. DNA of the CDR3: TGTGTCAGCAGCTGGGGAAGTACGAACACCGGGGAGCTGTTTTTT.

This clonotype has ten or more counts. This chain uses TRBV7-8 with TRBJ1-2; D gene uncertain. Germline loops: CDR1 SGHVS, CDR2 FQNEAQ. V was cut by 1 base and J by 2 bases, with 8 bases left in between. This CDR3 has 14 residues. This chain's CDR3 is CASSLELWNYGYTF. CDR3 nucleotide sequence: TGTGCCAGCAGCTTAGAACTCTGGAACTATGGCTACACCTTC. Drawing the rest from reference TRBV7-8 and TRBJ1-2, the complete variable domain is GAGVSQSPRYKVAKRGQDVALRCDPISGHVSLFWYQQALGQGPEFLTYFQNEAQLDKSGLPSDRFFAERPEGSVSTLKIQRTQQEDSAVYLCASSLELWNYGYTFGSGTRLTVV.

This clonotype has more than one count but fewer than ten. This chain links TRBV15 with TRBJ1-1; D gene unclear. Trimming left V 0 bases short and J 1 base short, with 9 bases between. The CDR3 is 15 residues long. Germline V CDR1 and CDR2: LNHNV, YYDKDF (reference sequence). CDR3: CATSRDLGENTEAFF. The CDR3 coding sequence is TGTGCCACCAGCAGAGATCTTGGGGAGAACACTGAAGCTTTCTTT. The whole variable domain, filled in from reference TRBV15 and TRBJ1-1, reads DAMVIQNPRYQVTQFGKPVTLSCSQTLNHNVMYWYQQKSSQAPKLLFHYYDKDFNNEADTPDNFQSRRPNTSFCFLDIRSPGLGDTAMYLCATSRDLGENTEAFFGQGTRLTVV.

This clonotype came up once. This rearrangement joins TRBV19 to TRBJ1-1; no clear D. Trimming stripped 6 bases from V and 0 bases from J, with 14 bases between. Per the germline V gene, CDR1 is LNHDA and CDR2 is SQIVND (reference sequence). The CDR3 has 15 residues. DNA for the CDR3: TGTGCCAGTAGGGAATTGGACCGATTGAACACTGAAGCTTTCTTT. This gives the protein CASRELDRLNTEAFF.

This clonotype was observed a few times. The genes are TRBV4-2 and TRBJ2-2, with D uncertain. The CDR3 has 14 amino acids. V lost 0 bases, J lost 4 bases, and 6 bases lay in between. Germline values: CDR1 LGHNA, CDR2 YNFKEQ. The CDR3 protein is CASSQEMVTGELFF. CDR3 nucleotide sequence: TGTGCCAGCAGCCAAGAAATGGTCACCGGGGAGCTGTTTTTT.